This TCR beta chain came from a study of blood T cells in healthy people across ages. Alongside a J-beta primer mix, a sample-barcoded 5' primer served in a second PCR lasting about 7 to 11 cycles. Each CDR3 protein is one row after TCRdb ran MiXCR on the 5' RACE reads. Here the sample spans about 830,000 distinct CDR3 sequences, 58% being singletons. There are 14 residues in the CDR3. V dropped 7 bases and J dropped 9; count of bases not matched to a gene: 10. Sequenced sample: blood. The chain carries TRBV12-3 or TRBV12-4 and TRBJ2-4; 9 bases line up with TRBD2. This sequence was found in a young man in good health. The CDR3 here is CASNMGLALGIQYF. For the CDR3, the DNA is TGTGCCAGCAACATGGGACTAGCCTTAGGCATTCAGTACTTC.